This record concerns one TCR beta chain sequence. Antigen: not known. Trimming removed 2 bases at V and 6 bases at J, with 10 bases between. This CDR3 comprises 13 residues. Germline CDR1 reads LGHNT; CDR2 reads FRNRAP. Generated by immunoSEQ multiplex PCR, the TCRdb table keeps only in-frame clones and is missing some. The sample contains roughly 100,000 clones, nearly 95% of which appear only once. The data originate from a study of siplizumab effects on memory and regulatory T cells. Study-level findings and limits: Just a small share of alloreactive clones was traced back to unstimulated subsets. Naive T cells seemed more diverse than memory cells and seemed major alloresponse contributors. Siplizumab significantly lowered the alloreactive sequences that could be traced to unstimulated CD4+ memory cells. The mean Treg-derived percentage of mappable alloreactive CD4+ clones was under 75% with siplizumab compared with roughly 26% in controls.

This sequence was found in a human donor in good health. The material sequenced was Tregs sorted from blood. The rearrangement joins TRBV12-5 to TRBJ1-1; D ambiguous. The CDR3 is CASGLYPAAEAFF. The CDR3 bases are TGTGCTAGTGGTTTGTACCCGGCCGCTGAAGCTTTCTTT.